The sequence of this T cell receptor (beta chain) was determined in a study of shared clonotypes between healthy human individuals. Adult Caucasians living in Nashville, Tennessee made up all of the donors. Here immunoSEQ multiplex PCR was the method, and the copy in TCRdb shows in-frame clones only, minus some. The data contain about 2.4 million clones, 93% of them singletons. CDR3 size: 13 residues. The V and J ends lost 3 bases and 14 bases, in that order; junction bases with no gene match: 7. Germline V gives CDR1 MNHNY, CDR2 SVGAGI (reference sequence). The sample consisted of naive CD4+ T cells from PBMCs. As to subset: CD45RA+ positively selected. The origin of this receptor is a man between 18 and 35 years old in good health. Some clones in this sample may be carry-over from other donors' samples. This chain connects TRBV6-6 to TRBJ1-6; TRBD1 matches at 7 bases. CDR3 sequence: CASSYGTASSLHF. In DNA form, the CDR3 reads TGTGCCAGCAGTTATGGGACAGCGTCGTCCCTCCACTTT.